This T cell receptor beta chain came from a study of cytomegalovirus exposure and HLA in healthy donors listed by TCRdb under 2017. In the study overall: An earlier analysis of roughly 570 of the donors reported 276 Gb of sequence data and approximately 120 million unique TCR beta sequences obtained from 150 million to 200 million T cells. Every repertoire in the discovery cohort had been generated on one and the same sequencing platform. On average, roughly 250,000 unique TCR beta nucleotide sequences were sequenced per donor among some 430 genotyped donors of the cohort, with roughly a sixth of those sequences being non-productive. Roughly five DR-DQ haplotypes were handled as single units for association and clustering because linkage in the cohort was strong. Rather than drawing on any new phenotypic data, the later analysis identified candidate immune exposures from TCR beta sequences and the way those sequences occurred across donors. To decide whether each TCR beta V gene segment behaved as functional or pseudogenic, an earlier analysis of approximately 600 of the donors relied on high-throughput TCR beta sequencing. Along with the roughly 700-subject first cohort, a separate validation cohort of 120 different subjects was used. HLA typing included class I and class II loci at four-digit resolution. Typing coverage differed by locus: A, B, C, DRB1 and DQB1 were typed in roughly 629-640 donors, DQA1 in about 500, DPA1 in some 570, and DPB1 in just under 490. Of the roughly 430 genotyped donors, 81% fell in the genetic ancestry cluster associated with self-reported Caucasian donors. Donor age, sex, ethnicity and CMV serostatus were compiled alongside the repertoire data. In a later genetic analysis, genome-wide SNP genotypes for about 65% of the roughly 670 donors were used, and that subset was treated as a discovery cohort. Roughly 320 gigabases of sequencing data and around 80 million unique TCR sequences made up an early release that covered several hundred HLA-typed donors. The study aimed to test whether signatures of past pathogen exposure could be identified by cataloging public T cell receptors. The study used immunosequencing to profile the T cell repertoires of about 670 subjects and linked those repertoires to cytomegalovirus serostatus. To predict cytomegalovirus infection status, the study combined high-throughput TCR immunosequencing, statistical association of individual TCRs with disease status, and machine learning. A later analysis re-analyzed previously published TCR beta repertoires from 650 to 800 donors and added high-resolution HLA genotyping to study TCR occurrence patterns.

In total, 600 or so healthy bone marrow donors made up the cohort. At the time of sampling, every cohort member was nominally healthy, though immune exposures that went unrecorded were likely present. The donor was CMV seronegative and was included in the group of about 350 seronegative cohort members. Every donor gave a peripheral blood sample, and the peripheral blood mononuclear cells from that sample were used for TCR beta sequencing. Genomic DNA was extracted from the blood cell samples with the Qiagen DNeasy Blood Extraction Kit. Results the study describes overall, beyond this receptor: Most TCR sequences were observed very rarely across donors, whereas some public TCRs were present in many individuals. Some 16 rarely observed V segments, including chromosome 9 orphons, were excluded from the earlier analysis of a few hundred of the donors because counts were too low. Presence/absence analyses assumed roughly uniform sequencing depth across donors, an assumption that may not hold. A further reported finding was that TCR beta sequences accurately predicted the HLA-A and HLA-B alleles for most subjects in the first cohort. V-gene and J-gene trimming of TCR beta chains was associated with a missense DCLRE1C variant in a later genetic analysis, and the association was replicated in an independent cohort. Correlated functional status among segregating V segments might reflect linkage disequilibrium, but an unknown experimental factor could not be ruled out. According to a later genetic analysis, donors in an Asian-associated ancestry cluster had fewer N-insertions in productive TCRs than the roughly 700-donor mean. Because HLA typing was missing for some donors at each locus, association tests included only the typed subset. A few of the identified cytomegalovirus-associated TCR beta chains were confirmed in vitro to be specific for cytomegalovirus antigens. The sequencing pipeline was judged likely to have produced a cluster of highly shared sequence variants as a technical artifact. The authors suggested that the approach could potentially be extended to other disease states and immunological phenotypes. Compared with equally common non-associated chains, HLA-associated TCR beta chains in a later analysis were more clonally expanded and had lower generation probabilities. Specific HLA alleles were associated with more than 15,000 TCR beta sequences at a false discovery rate of 0.05 in a later analysis. An earlier analysis of around 600 of the donors showed that most TCR beta V segments appeared in productive rearrangements either about 90% or about 30% of the time, which broadly matched IMGT annotations. The 87-base-pair reads could not distinguish some IMGT-functional V segments, including TRBV6-2 and TRBV6-3, so those segments were excluded. A total of 150 to 200 TCR beta chains were listed by the study as associated with cytomegalovirus. When HLA alleles, especially DR and DQ, strongly co-occurred, TCR associations were difficult to assign to individual alleles. This cohort had only TCR beta chains sequenced, and the lack of alpha or paired-chain data limited which features could be detected. The classifier was reported to diagnose cytomegalovirus status with high specificity and sensitivity in both the original cohort and the validation cohort. In a later analysis, several top co-occurrence clusters were reported to appear linked to parvovirus B19, influenza, CMV and Epstein-Barr virus. In a later analysis, most CMV-associated TCR beta chains were found to appear HLA-restricted, with HLA associations seemingly driven largely by CMV exposure. In a later analysis, the rate of TCR association differed among HLA loci, with DRB1 alleles having the most associated TCRs and HLA-C alleles having the fewest. CMV serostatus was the only immune exposure information available for the cohort.

Library creation used the immunoSEQ multiplex PCR assay. For the multiplex PCR, a mixture combining 60 forward primers for TCR Vbeta segments and 13 reverse primers for TCR Jbeta segments was used. Amplification of the CDR3 region of rearranged TCR beta genes was performed with a multiplex PCR assay on genomic DNA. The Illumina HiSeq System was used to sequence the amplified TCR beta libraries as 87-base-pair reads. Regarding the original processing steps: In a later analysis, 70 million to 95 million unique TCR beta chains were counted across the roughly 670 repertoires, and roughly 11 million of these chains were shared by at least two donors. Raw reads were error-corrected and collapsed into unique sequences with a nearest-neighbor algorithm that merged closely related sequences to remove PCR and sequencing errors. Alignment of CDR3 sequences to IMGT reference sequences was used to assign V, D and J gene segments. For a sequence to be retained, a match of at least six nucleotides to both a V gene segment and a J gene segment was required. A rearrangement counted as productive if the CDR3 had no stop codons and remained in frame with V and J, and every other rearrangement counted as non-productive. Following IMGT convention, CDR3 was defined as the stretch from the second conserved V-encoded cysteine up to the conserved J-encoded phenylalanine. The earlier analysis of 450 to 750 of the donors excluded any sequence lacking an unambiguous match to a single V gene segment. An earlier analysis of fewer than 750 of the donors classified V segments as functional when productive rearrangements were above 56.7% and as segregating when the standard deviation between donors was above 5%. To diagnose cytomegalovirus status from the catalog of TCR beta chain sequences, a statistical classification framework was built. In a later analysis, V and J genes were assigned by comparing TCR nucleotide sequences against IMGT/GENE-DB human TR gene sequences. Using the TCRdist pipeline, a later analysis assigned CDR3 sequences along with most-parsimonious VDJ recombination scenarios. In a later analysis, every TCR beta chain was defined by the combination of its CDR3 amino acid sequence and its V-gene family, and reads without a unique V-gene family were dropped. In a later analysis, 450 to 600 highly shared, low-generation-probability nucleotide sequences were removed to address suspected cross-contamination and a sequencing artifact. For each public chain, a later analysis derived a clonal expansion index from normalized ranks of inferred template counts within each repertoire. A later analysis computed generation probabilities with a VDJ recombination model fitted to out-of-frame rearrangements, and checked the results against IGoR. A later analysis scored TCR-TCR, TCR-HLA and TCR-CMV co-occurrence with hypergeometric tests, applying a repertoire-size bias correction to TCR pairs. A later analysis estimated false discovery rates by permuting HLA or CMV assignments 20 times. In a later analysis, co-occurring TCRs were grouped using DBSCAN, and TCRdist sequence similarity was added for clustering within HLA-allele-positive subsets. Co-occurrence clustering excluded repertoires with fewer than 30,000 or more than 120,000 public chains, plus five with anomalous nucleotide sharing. Entries here come from immuneACCESS through TCRdb and include only in-frame sequences with V and J called. Some clones fail to appear in such tables; in the studies checked, an unresolved V gene covers under half of the shortfall, and the cause of the remainder is unknown. V, J and clone size are taken as reported in that table, and D and trimming were inferred from the DNA itself. The sample contains around 150,000 clones, roughly a tenth of them found a single time. The ten most abundant clones make up approximately 1.8% of the sample.

From the germline V gene, CDR1 is MNHEY and CDR2 is SVGAGI. V has 4 bases trimmed and J has 3 bases trimmed; junction bases matching no gene number 6. From the cysteine up to the phenylalanine, the CDR3 has a length of 14 residues. This entry keeps only the CDR3 DNA: 42 bases, framed from base 1. A word on this clone: Its antigen is still unknown. No much larger clone is present one base from it, and per-base qualities are unavailable.

Sequencing was performed on PBMCs. The TCR comes from a male donor in good health and CMV-seronegative. Recombination joined TRBV6-5 with TRBJ2-7; 7 middle bases align to TRBD1. The encoded CDR3 is CASSSLGQYYEQYF. The DNA sequence is TGTGCCAGCAGTTCCCTGGGACAGTACTACGAGCAGTACTTC.